One sample yielded the 25 T cell receptor beta chains listed below, sequenced in a study of shared clonotypes between healthy human individuals. Sequencing used immunoSEQ multiplex PCR; TCRdb keeps in-frame clones, though not all of them. The sample consists of around 1.4 million clones, roughly 98.5% of them appearing once. What was sequenced was naive CD4+ T cells sorted from blood. Subset of the sample: CD45RA+ positively selected. The receptors come from a man aged 30-40 years in good health.

This chain joins TRBV28 and TRBJ2-5; no reliable D call. V gave up 6 bases and J gave up 5 bases, with 13 bases separating them. The germline gives CDR1 MDHEN, CDR2 SYDVKM. The CDR3 has 13 amino acids. The CDR3 here is CASSHRASETQYF. The CDR3 DNA reads as TGTGCCAGCAGCCATCGGGCTTCGGAGACCCAGTACTTC.

V is TRBV4-1 and J is TRBJ2-7; 9 bases map to TRBD2. Per the germline V gene, CDR1 is MGHRA and CDR2 is YSYEKL. There are 16 residues in the CDR3. With 1 base clipped from V and 6 bases from J, the junction kept 10 bases outside the gene matches. This chain's CDR3 is CASSQGLREGRGEQYF. The CDR3 DNA follows: TGCGCCAGCAGCCAAGGCTTGCGGGAGGGCCGCGGCGAGCAGTACTTC.

The rearrangement joins TRBV7-9 to TRBJ1-2, with D unclear. The CDR3 is made up of 13 amino acids. Germline V CDR1 and CDR2: SEHNR, FQNEAQ (reference sequence). The V gene lost 5 bases and the J gene lost 7 bases, with 14 bases spanning the gap. The DNA of the CDR3 is TGTGCCAGCAGCCCAAACGCAATGGGTGGCTACACCTTC. Its protein product is CASSPNAMGGYTF.

The chain carries TRBV2 and TRBJ2-2; 8 bases match TRBD1. CDR3 length: 16 amino acids. V lost 3 bases, J lost 4 bases, and 7 bases stayed unmatched. Germline CDR1 and CDR2: SNHLY and FYNNEI. CDR3 sequence: CASSEDRVITTGELFF. CDR3 DNA: TGTGCCAGCAGTGAGGACAGGGTTATTACCACCGGGGAGCTGTTTTTT.

This chain joins TRBV5-1 and TRBJ2-5; 7 nucleotides agree with TRBD2. J lost 0 bases, V lost 4 bases, and 6 bases had no gene match. The CDR3 has 15 residues. Germline-derived CDR1 and CDR2 are SGHRS and YFSETQ. This CDR3 reads CASSRGSGDQETQYF. The CDR3 nucleotides are TGCGCCAGCAGCCGTGGAAGCGGGGACCAAGAGACCCAGTACTTC.

V usage is TRBV27 and J usage is TRBJ2-7; TRBD1 matches at 9 bases. Germline CDR1 and CDR2: MNHEY and SMNVEV (reference sequence). J gave up 1 base and V 4 bases, and 8 bases lay outside the gene matches. The CDR3 is 16 residues long. The CDR3 loop is CASSSSGQGRSYEQYF. Here the CDR3 DNA reads TGTGCCAGCAGTTCCTCGGGACAGGGACGGTCCTACGAGCAGTACTTC.

The genes are TRBV10-2 and TRBJ2-2; D not certain. The V end lost 8 bases, the J end lost 1 base, and 5 bases lay between the germline ends. Germline V gene data show CDR1 as WSHSY and CDR2 as SAAADI. This CDR3 contains 12 residues. CDR3 in amino acids: CASRRNTGELFF. CDR3 coding DNA: TGCGCCAGCCGCCGGAACACCGGGGAGCTGTTTTTT.

The chain has TRBV10-3 and TRBJ2-3; no definite D call. The V and J ends lost 8 bases and 7 bases respectively, with 13 bases between them. Germline-derived CDR1 and CDR2 are ENHRY and SYGVKD. CDR3 length: 12 residues. The CDR3 region has the DNA TGTGCCATCCAACACGTTGAGAATACGCAGTATTTT. It codes for CAIQHVENTQYF.

This chain links TRBV6-1 with TRBJ1-4, with 9 bases identical to TRBD1. From germline, CDR1 is MNHNS and CDR2 SASEGT. V lost 6 bases and J lost 4; bases outside the gene matches: 3. CDR3 length: 14 amino acids. CDR3 DNA: TGTGCCAGCAGAAAGGGACAGGGTAATGAAAAACTGTTTTTT. Translated, it gives CASRKGQGNEKLFF.

Concerning this clone itself: Other DNA sequences in this sample translate to the same CDR3. V and J are TRBV5-6 and TRBJ2-5; D is ambiguous. This CDR3 region has 11 residues. From germline, CDR1 is SGHDT and CDR2 YYEEEE. With 4 bases removed from V and 1 base from J, the gap between germline ends came to 2 bases. CDR3 protein: CASSLQETQYF. The CDR3, as DNA: TGTGCCAGCAGCCTCCAAGAGACCCAGTACTTC.

Notes on this clone: In the same sample, other DNA sequences code for this CDR3. This chain uses TRBV18 with TRBJ2-1, with D unresolved. The CDR3 extends over 13 amino acids. V lost 0 bases to trimming and J lost 3 bases, with 3 bases between them. Germline V lookup: CDR1 KGHSH, CDR2 LQKENI. CDR3 sequence reads: CASSPPGYNEQFF. CDR3 sequence (DNA): TGTGCCAGCTCACCACCCGGCTACAATGAGCAGTTCTTC.

The chain links TRBV10-3 to TRBJ1-1, with a tentative D call TRBD1 (5 bases). CDR1 ENHRY and CDR2 SYGVKD come from the germline V gene. Deletions cut 2 bases from V and 1 base from J, with 8 bases between. This CDR3 has 14 amino acids. The CDR3 reads CAISESGANTEAFF. In nucleotides, the CDR3 is TGTGCCATCAGTGAGAGTGGGGCGAACACTGAAGCTTTCTTT.

This clone was seen once. The chain has TRBV6-1 and TRBJ2-5, with 7 bases matching TRBD2. Germline V lookup: CDR1 MNHNS, CDR2 SASEGT. The CDR3 covers 14 residues. Unmatched junction bases numbered 9, after V lost 6 bases and J lost 5 bases. The DNA for the CDR3 is TGTGCCAGCAGACCCCCGGGGGAGGGGGAGACCCAGTACTTC. Its protein is CASRPPGEGETQYF.

This clone was counted once. V and J are TRBV5-1 and TRBJ2-1; tentatively, D is TRBD1 or TRBD2 (5 bases each). The CDR3 loop spans 16 amino acids. Germline loops: CDR1 SGHRS, CDR2 YFSETQ. V gave up 4 bases and J gave up 1 base, with 15 bases separating them. CDR3 protein: CASSPGPQGSYNEQFF. In DNA form, the CDR3 reads TGCGCCAGCAGCCCGGGACCCCAAGGGTCCTACAATGAGCAGTTCTTC.

This rearrangement joins TRBV5-4 to TRBJ2-3, with 9 bases aligning to TRBD1. The germline V gene encodes CDR1 SGHNT and CDR2 YYREEE (reference sequence). The CDR3 spans 14 residues. V trimming: 4 bases; J trimming: 3 bases; junction bases outside the gene matches: 3. As DNA, the CDR3 is TGTGCCAGCAGCGAGGGACAGGGAACAGATACGCAGTATTTT. Translating it yields CASSEGQGTDTQYF. The variable domain in full, with the rest retrieved from reference TRBV5-4 and TRBJ2-3, is ETGVTQSPTHLIKTRGQQVTLRCSSQSGHNTVSWYQQALGQGPQFIFQYYREEENGRGNFPPRFSGLQFPNYSSELNVNALELDDSALYLCASSEGQGTDTQYFGPGTRLTVL.

The gene calls are TRBV11-2 and TRBJ1-4, with D tentatively TRBD1 (6 bases). The germline CDR1 and CDR2 sequences are SGHAT and FQNNGV. V lost 3 bases and J lost 3, with 8 bases in between. The CDR3 is made up of 14 amino acids. The CDR3, as DNA: TGTGCCAGCAGCTTCCGGACAGCTAATGAAAAACTGTTTTTT. The encoded protein is CASSFRTANEKLFF. The entire variable domain, with the rest obtained from reference TRBV11-2 and TRBJ1-4, is as follows: EAGVAQSPRYKIIEKRQSVAFWCNPISGHATLYWYQQILGQGPKLLIQFQNNGVVDDSQLPKDRFSAERLKGVDSTLKIQPAKLEDSAVYLCASSFRTANEKLFFGSGTQLSVL.

The CDR3: CASSGLVTGELFF. The CDR3 DNA reads as TGTGCCAGCAGTGGACTAGTTACCGGGGAGCTGTTTTTT. This sequence joins TRBV2 and TRBJ2-2; D is possibly TRBD2 (6 bases). Deletions cut 4 bases from V and 5 bases from J, with 8 bases between. This CDR3 has 13 residues. From germline, CDR1 is SNHLY and CDR2 FYNNEI.

The gene calls are TRBV2 and TRBJ2-5; 7 bases map to TRBD1. The germline V gene encodes CDR1 SNHLY and CDR2 FYNNEI. The CDR3 runs to 16 residues. V dropped 3 bases and J dropped 1; count of bases not matched to a gene: 8. The CDR3 here is CASSEGNRDSQETQYF. The DNA of the CDR3 is TGTGCCAGCAGTGAGGGGAATCGGGACAGCCAAGAGACCCAGTACTTC.

The chain is built from TRBV27 and TRBJ2-7, with TRBD1 identical over 7 bases. The CDR3 is 13 residues long. J lost 5 bases, V lost 6 bases, and 7 bases had no gene match. Germline V lookup: CDR1 MNHEY, CDR2 SMNVEV (reference sequence). For the CDR3, the DNA is TGTGCCAGCAGAGTCTGGGACAGTAACGAGCAGTACTTC. Protein: CASRVWDSNEQYF.

The chain recombines TRBV5-6 with TRBJ2-3, with TRBD2 matching 9 bases. The CDR3 is 15 residues long. After removal of 7 bases from V and 3 bases from J, the junction contained 9 bases not matched to a gene. The V gene's germline CDR1 is SGHDT and CDR2 YYEEEE. The CDR3 loop reads CASHEAGGPTDTQYF. The DNA of the CDR3 is TGTGCCAGCCACGAGGCGGGAGGGCCAACAGATACGCAGTATTTT.

J is TRBJ2-7 and V is TRBV29-1; a weak D match, TRBD2 (5 bases). The CDR3 consists of 13 residues. CDR1 and CDR2 (germline): SQVTM, ANQGSEA. Trimming shortened V by 6 bases and J by 2 bases, and 14 bases separated the two germline ends. This chain's CDR3 is CSVGPGETYEQYF. CDR3 nucleotides: TGCAGCGTCGGTCCCGGGGAGACCTACGAGCAGTACTTC.

J is TRBJ2-3 and V is TRBV6-5; 7 bases are shared with TRBD2. J gave up 4 bases and V 0 bases, and 4 bases lay outside the gene matches. The germline V gene has CDR1 MNHEY and CDR2 SVGAGI. CDR3 length: 15 amino acids. CDR3 nucleotide sequence: TGTGCCAGCAGTTACTCCGAGGGAGGGGCAGATACGCAGTATTTT. Translating it yields CASSYSEGGADTQYF.

As concerns this clone: Within the sample, other DNA sequences also encode this same CDR3. The V gene is TRBV29-1, the J gene TRBJ2-5, with a possible D match to TRBD2 (6 bases). Germline V lookup: CDR1 SQVTM, CDR2 ANQGSEA. The CDR3 consists of 12 residues. Trimming took 4 bases from V and 2 from J, leaving 8 bases between them. The chain's CDR3 is CSVASGQETQYF. The CDR3 nucleotides are TGCAGCGTTGCAAGCGGGCAAGAGACCCAGTACTTC.

V usage is TRBV5-1 and J usage is TRBJ2-3, with D possibly TRBD1 on 5 matching bases. Germline assignment: CDR1 SGHRS and CDR2 YFSETQ. Trimming cost V 3 bases and J 3 bases, with 17 bases left between them. This CDR3 is 16 amino acids long. CDR3 sequence: CASSSYPQGSTDTQYF. The CDR3 bases are TGCGCCAGCAGCTCTTACCCGCAGGGCAGTACAGATACGCAGTATTTT.

The V call is TRBV6-4, the J call TRBJ2-1; possibly TRBD2 for D (6 bases). Germline V lookup: CDR1 MRHNA, CDR2 SNTAGT. Trimming took 2 bases from V and 2 from J, leaving 10 bases between them. The CDR3 totals 15 residues. CDR3 loop: CASSDGSGAYNEQFF. The CDR3 DNA sequence: TGTGCCAGCAGTGACGGGTCGGGAGCCTACAATGAGCAGTTCTTC.